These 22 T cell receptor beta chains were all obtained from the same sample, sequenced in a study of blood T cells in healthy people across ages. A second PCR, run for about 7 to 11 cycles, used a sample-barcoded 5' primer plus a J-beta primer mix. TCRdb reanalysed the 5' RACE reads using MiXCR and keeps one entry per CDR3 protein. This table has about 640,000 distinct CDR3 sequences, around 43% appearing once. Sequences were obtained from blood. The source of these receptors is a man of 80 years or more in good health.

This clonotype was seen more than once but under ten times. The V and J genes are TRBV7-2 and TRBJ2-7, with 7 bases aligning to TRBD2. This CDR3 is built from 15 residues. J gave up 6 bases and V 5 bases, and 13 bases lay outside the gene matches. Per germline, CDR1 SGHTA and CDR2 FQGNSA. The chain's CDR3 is CASSPPGLLLVEQYF. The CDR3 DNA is TGTGCCAGCAGCCCCCCGGGACTATTGCTTGTCGAGCAGTACTTC.

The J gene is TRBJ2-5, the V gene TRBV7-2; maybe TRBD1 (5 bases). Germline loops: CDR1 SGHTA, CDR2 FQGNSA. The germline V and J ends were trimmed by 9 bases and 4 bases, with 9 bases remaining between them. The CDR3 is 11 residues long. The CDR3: CASDSGETQYF. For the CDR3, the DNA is TGTGCCAGTGACAGTGGAGAGACCCAGTACTTC.

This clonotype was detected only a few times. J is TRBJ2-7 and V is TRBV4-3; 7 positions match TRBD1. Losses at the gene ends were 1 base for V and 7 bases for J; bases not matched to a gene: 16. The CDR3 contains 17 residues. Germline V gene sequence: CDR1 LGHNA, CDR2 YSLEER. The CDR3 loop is CASSQGEDGQVIGEQYF. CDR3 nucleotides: TGCGCCAGCAGCCAAGGGGAAGATGGACAGGTGATAGGAGAGCAGTACTTC.

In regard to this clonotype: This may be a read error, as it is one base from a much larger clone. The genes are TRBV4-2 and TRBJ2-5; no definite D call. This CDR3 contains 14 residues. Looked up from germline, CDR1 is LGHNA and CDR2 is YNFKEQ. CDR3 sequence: CASNQGGVKETQYF. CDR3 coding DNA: TGTGCCAGCAACCAAGGTGGCGTAAAAGAGACCCAGTACTTC.

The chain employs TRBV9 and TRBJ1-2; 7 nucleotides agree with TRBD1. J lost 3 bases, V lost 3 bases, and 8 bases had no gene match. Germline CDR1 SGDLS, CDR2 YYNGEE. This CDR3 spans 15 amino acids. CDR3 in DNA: TGTGCCAGCAGCGGGGACAGAACGACACACTATGGCTACACCTTC. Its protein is CASSGDRTTHYGYTF.

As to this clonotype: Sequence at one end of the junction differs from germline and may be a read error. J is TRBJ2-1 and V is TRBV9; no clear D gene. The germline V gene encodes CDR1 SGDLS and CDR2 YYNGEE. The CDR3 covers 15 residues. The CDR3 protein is CAGSPLAGTYNEQFF. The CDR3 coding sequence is TGTGCCGGCAGCCCCCTCGCCGGAACCTACAATGAGCAGTTCTTC.

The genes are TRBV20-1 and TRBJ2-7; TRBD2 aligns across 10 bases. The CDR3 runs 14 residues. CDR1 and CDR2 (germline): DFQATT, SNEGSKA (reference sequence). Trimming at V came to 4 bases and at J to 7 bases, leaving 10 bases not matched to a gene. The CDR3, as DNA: TGCAGTGCTACCCAGCGGGAGGGCCTGGAGGAGCAGTACTTC. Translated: CSATQREGLEEQYF.

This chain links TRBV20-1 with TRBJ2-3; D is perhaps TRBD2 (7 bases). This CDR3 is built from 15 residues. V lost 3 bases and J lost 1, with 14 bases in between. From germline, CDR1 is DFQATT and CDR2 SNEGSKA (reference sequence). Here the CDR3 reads CSASRGAGRTDTQYF. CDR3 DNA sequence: TGCAGTGCTAGCCGGGGGGCCGGGCGCACAGATACGCAGTATTTT.

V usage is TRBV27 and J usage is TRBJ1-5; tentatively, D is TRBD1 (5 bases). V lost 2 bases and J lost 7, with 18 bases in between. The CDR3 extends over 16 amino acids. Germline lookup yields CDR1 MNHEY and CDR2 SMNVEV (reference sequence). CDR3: CASSLGPGSSKQPQHF. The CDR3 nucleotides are TGTGCCAGCAGTTTAGGCCCAGGGAGTAGTAAACAGCCCCAGCATTTT.

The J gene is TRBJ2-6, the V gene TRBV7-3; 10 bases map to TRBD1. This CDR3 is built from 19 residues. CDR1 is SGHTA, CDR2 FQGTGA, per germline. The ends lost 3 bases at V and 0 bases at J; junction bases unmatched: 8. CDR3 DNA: TGTGCCAGCAGCTTTTCCGGGACAGGGGCCCCCTCTGGGGCCAACGTCCTGACTTTC. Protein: CASSFSGTGAPSGANVLTF.

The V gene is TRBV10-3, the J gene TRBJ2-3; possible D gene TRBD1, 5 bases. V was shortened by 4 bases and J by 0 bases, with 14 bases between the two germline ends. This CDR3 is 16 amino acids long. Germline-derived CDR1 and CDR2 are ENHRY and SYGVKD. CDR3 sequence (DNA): TGTGCCATCAGTGCAGGACATACCCCGAGCACAGATACGCAGTATTTT. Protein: CAISAGHTPSTDTQYF.

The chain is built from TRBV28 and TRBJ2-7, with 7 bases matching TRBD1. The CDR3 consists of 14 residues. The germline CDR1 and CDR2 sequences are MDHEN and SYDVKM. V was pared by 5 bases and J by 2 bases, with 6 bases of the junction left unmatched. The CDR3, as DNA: TGTGCCAGCAGTCCGGGACAGCAAACCTACGAGCAGTACTTC. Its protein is CASSPGQQTYEQYF.

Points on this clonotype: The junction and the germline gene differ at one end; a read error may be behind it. The CDR3 spells CTSSLNAGELFF. DNA of the CDR3: TGTACCAGCAGCTTAAATGCCGGGGAGCTATTTTTC. This chain joins TRBV7-9 and TRBJ2-2; D possibly corresponds to TRBD2 (5 bases). The V gene's germline CDR1 is SEHNR and CDR2 FQNEAQ (reference sequence). This CDR3 region has 12 residues.

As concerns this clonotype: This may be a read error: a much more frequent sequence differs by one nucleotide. In DNA form, the CDR3 reads TGCAGCGTCGACAGATACAATGAGCAGTACTTC. Amino acids: CSVDRYNEQYF. J is TRBJ2-1 and V is TRBV29-1; D possibly corresponds to TRBD1 (5 bases). The DNA end is a closer match to TRBJ2-7, so the J assignment may be wrong. The germline gives CDR1 SQVTM, CDR2 ANQGSEA. The CDR3 contains 11 residues.

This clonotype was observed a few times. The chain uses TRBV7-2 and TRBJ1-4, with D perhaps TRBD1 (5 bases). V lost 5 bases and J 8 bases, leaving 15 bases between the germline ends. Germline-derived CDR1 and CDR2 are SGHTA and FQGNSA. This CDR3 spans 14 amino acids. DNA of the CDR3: TGTGCCAGCAGCCCGGTGGGGGTTGGCGAAAAACTGTTTTTT. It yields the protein CASSPVGVGEKLFF.

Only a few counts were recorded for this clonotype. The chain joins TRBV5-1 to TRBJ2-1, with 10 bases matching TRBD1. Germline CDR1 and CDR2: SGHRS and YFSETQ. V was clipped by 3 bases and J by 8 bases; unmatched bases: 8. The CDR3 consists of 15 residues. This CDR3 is CASSSYGTGVDEQFF. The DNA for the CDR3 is TGCGCCAGCAGCTCTTACGGGACAGGGGTAGATGAGCAGTTCTTC. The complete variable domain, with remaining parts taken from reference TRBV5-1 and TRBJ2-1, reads KAGVTQTPRYLIKTRGQQVTLSCSPISGHRSVSWYQQTPGQGLQFLFEYFSETQRNKGNFPGRFSGRQFSNSRSEMNVSTLELGDSALYLCASSSYGTGVDEQFFGPGTRLTVL.

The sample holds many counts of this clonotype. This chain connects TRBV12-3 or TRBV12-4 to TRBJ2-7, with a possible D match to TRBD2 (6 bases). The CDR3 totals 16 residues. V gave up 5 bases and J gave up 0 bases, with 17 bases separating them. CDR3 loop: CASSLIAVINSYEQYF. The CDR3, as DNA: TGTGCCAGCAGTCTAATAGCGGTAATAAACTCCTACGAGCAGTACTTC.

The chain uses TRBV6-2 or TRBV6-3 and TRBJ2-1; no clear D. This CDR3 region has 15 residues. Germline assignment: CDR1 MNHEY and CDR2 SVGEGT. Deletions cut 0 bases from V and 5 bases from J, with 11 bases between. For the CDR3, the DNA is TGTGCCAGCAGTTACTCTGGGCGTAGCAACAATGAGCAGTTCTTC. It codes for CASSYSGRSNNEQFF.

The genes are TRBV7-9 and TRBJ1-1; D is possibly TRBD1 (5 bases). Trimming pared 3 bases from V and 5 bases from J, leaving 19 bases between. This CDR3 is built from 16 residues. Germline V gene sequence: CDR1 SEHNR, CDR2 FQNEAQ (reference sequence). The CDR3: CASSLSLGVGGTEAFF. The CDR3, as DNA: TGTGCCAGCAGCTTGTCCTTGGGGGTTGGAGGGACTGAAGCTTTCTTT.

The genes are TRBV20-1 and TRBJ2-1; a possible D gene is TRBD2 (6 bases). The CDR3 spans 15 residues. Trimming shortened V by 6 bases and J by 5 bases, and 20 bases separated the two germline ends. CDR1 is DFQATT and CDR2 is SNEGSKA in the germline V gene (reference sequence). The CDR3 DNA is TGCAGTGCCAAACTTCCAGGGAGGTTCAACAATGAGCAGTTCTTC. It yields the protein CSAKLPGRFNNEQFF.

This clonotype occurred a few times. The CDR3 DNA reads as TGTGGGAGGGCTAGCGGATGCACAGATACGCAGTATTTT. This translates into CGRASGCTDTQYF. The J gene is TRBJ2-3, the V gene TRBV3-1; 7 bases are shared with TRBD2. The CDR3 has 13 amino acids. The germline gives CDR1 LGHDT, CDR2 YNNKEL (reference sequence).

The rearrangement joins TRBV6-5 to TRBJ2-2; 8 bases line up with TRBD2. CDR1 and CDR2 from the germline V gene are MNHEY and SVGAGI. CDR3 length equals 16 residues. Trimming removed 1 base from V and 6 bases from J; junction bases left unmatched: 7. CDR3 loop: CASSYLGGRWAGELFF. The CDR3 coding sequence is TGTGCCAGCAGTTACTTAGGCGGGAGGTGGGCCGGGGAGCTGTTTTTT.